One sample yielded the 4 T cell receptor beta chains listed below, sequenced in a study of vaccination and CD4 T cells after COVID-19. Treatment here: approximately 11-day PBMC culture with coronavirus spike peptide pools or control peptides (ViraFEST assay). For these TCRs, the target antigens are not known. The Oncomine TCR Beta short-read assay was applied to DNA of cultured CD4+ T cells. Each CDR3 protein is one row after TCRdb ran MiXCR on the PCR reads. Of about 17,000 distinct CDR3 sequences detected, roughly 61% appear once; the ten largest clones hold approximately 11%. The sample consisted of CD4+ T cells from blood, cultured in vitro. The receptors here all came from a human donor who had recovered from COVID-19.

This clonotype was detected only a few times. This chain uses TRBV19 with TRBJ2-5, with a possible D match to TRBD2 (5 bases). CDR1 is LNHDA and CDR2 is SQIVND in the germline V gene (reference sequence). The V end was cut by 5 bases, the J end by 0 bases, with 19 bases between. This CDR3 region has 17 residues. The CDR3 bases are TGTGCCAGTAGTGGAAAGAATAGCGTAAAGTACCAAGAGACCCAGTACTTC. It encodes CASSGKNSVKYQETQYF. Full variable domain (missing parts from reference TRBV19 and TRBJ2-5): DGGITQSPKYLFRKEGQNVTLSCEQNLNHDAMYWYRQDPGQGLRLIYYSQIVNDFQKGDIAEGYSVSREKKESFPLTVTSAQKNPTAFYLCASSGKNSVKYQETQYFGPGTRLLVL.

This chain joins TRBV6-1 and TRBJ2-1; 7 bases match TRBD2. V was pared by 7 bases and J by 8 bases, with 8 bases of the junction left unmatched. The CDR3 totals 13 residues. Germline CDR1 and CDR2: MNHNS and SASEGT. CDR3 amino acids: CASIFRGGDEQFF. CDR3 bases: TGTGCCAGCATATTCCGGGGAGGGGATGAGCAGTTCTTC.

The CDR3 coding sequence is TGCAGCGTAGAGAAAGGACAGGGATTAGATACGCAGTATTTT. Translation gives CSVEKGQGLDTQYF. V is TRBV29-1 and J is TRBJ2-3; 8 nucleotides match TRBD1. With V trimmed by 6 bases and J by 5 bases, 10 bases remained unmatched. The CDR3 extends over 14 amino acids. The germline V gene encodes CDR1 SQVTM and CDR2 ANQGSEA.

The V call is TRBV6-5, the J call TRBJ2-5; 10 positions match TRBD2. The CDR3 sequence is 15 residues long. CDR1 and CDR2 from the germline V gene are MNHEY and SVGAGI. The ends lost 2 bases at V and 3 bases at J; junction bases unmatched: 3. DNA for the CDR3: TGTGCCAGCAGTTACGACCTAGCGGGAGAAGAGACCCAGTACTTC. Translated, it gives CASSYDLAGEETQYF.